Below are 32 T cell receptor beta chains sequenced from a single sample in a study of blood T cell repertoires in COVID-19. Repertoires were generated with immunoSEQ multiplex PCR, while TCRdb's copy carries only in-frame clones and drops some. The sample has some 150,000 clones, about 88% seen once; the top ten hold more than 2%. What was sequenced was peripheral blood. The source of these receptors is a woman in her 70s with acute or convalescent COVID-19.

The chain has TRBV19 and TRBJ1-5; 8 positions match TRBD1. The CDR3 sequence is 16 residues long. V lost 7 bases to trimming and J lost 2 bases; unmatched junction nucleotides: 10. Germline assignment: CDR1 LNHDA and CDR2 SQIVND (reference sequence). CDR3 sequence reads: CASTSRLDRGNQPQHF. CDR3 in DNA: TGTGCCAGTACATCAAGGTTGGACAGGGGCAATCAGCCCCAGCATTTT.

The V gene is TRBV11-3, the J gene TRBJ2-5; 10 positions match TRBD1. Trimming cost V 4 bases and J 5 bases; bases outside gene matches: 7. This CDR3 comprises 15 residues. Germline V gene data show CDR1 as SGHNT and CDR2 as YENEEA. CDR3 sequence reads: CASSSKGQGRETQYF. The DNA for the CDR3 is TGTGCCAGCAGCTCTAAGGGACAGGGGCGGGAGACCCAGTACTTC.

The chain is built from TRBV6-5 and TRBJ1-6, with a possible D match to TRBD1 (5 bases). Germline V gives CDR1 MNHEY, CDR2 SVGAGI. V shed 7 bases and J shed 7 bases, with 11 bases lying between them. The CDR3 is 13 amino acids. In DNA, the CDR3 is TGTGCCAGCAAGAGTCAGGGAAATTCACCCCTCCACTTT. Translating it yields CASKSQGNSPLHF.

The chain joins TRBV27 to TRBJ2-3, with 9 nucleotides matching TRBD2. V lost 3 bases, J lost 6 bases, and 10 bases stayed unmatched. Germline values: CDR1 MNHEY, CDR2 SMNVEV (reference sequence). This CDR3 is built from 16 residues. DNA of the CDR3: TGTGCCAGCAGTTTGCGGAGCGGGGGGCCCGTGGATACGCAGTATTTT. Amino acid sequence: CASSLRSGGPVDTQYF.

In this sample, this clone turned up once. The chain joins TRBV6-5 to TRBJ2-7; D might be TRBD2 (6 bases). The CDR3 is 12 residues long. V lost 7 bases to trimming and J lost 6 bases, with 13 bases between them. The germline V gene encodes CDR1 MNHEY and CDR2 SVGAGI. CDR3 in amino acids: CASTQGGTEQYV. In DNA, the CDR3 is TGTGCCAGCACCCAAGGAGGGACCGAGCAGTACGTC.

The chain links TRBV11-2 to TRBJ2-7; TRBD1 is a possible D gene (5 bases). The CDR3 loop spans 14 amino acids. Trimming pared 5 bases from V and 2 bases from J, leaving 13 bases between. In germline, CDR1 is SGHAT, CDR2 FQNNGV. The CDR3 DNA follows: TGTGCCAGCAGCCCGGACACTTCGGCCTACGAGCAGTACGTC. This sequence encodes CASSPDTSAYEQYV.

This chain's CDR3 is CASSLFMDRANYGYTF. The CDR3 DNA sequence: TGTGCCAGCAGTTTATTTATGGACAGAGCTAACTATGGCTACACCTTC. The chain uses TRBV28 and TRBJ1-2; possible D gene TRBD1, 6 bases. Trimming left V 1 base short and J 0 bases short, with 12 bases between. The CDR3 is made up of 16 amino acids. Germline CDR1 and CDR2: MDHEN and SYDVKM.

This chain links TRBV15 with TRBJ2-5, with a possible D match to TRBD1 (5 bases). V was cut by 8 bases and J by 4 bases, with 14 bases left in between. The CDR3 contains 13 residues. Per germline, CDR1 LNHNV and CDR2 YYDKDF (reference sequence). The CDR3 loop is CATGLRGAETQYF. The CDR3 DNA reads as TGTGCCACCGGGCTCCGTGGGGCAGAGACCCAGTACTTC.

The chain is built from TRBV19 and TRBJ1-1; D may be TRBD1 (6 bases). The V and J ends lost 7 bases and 0 bases respectively, with 18 bases between them. The length of the CDR3 is 16 residues. CDR1 and CDR2 (germline): LNHDA, SQIVND (reference sequence). CDR3 region: CASTPPGQKLNTEAFF. CDR3 DNA sequence: TGTGCCAGTACCCCACCAGGACAGAAATTGAACACTGAAGCTTTCTTT.

The chain links TRBV27 to TRBJ1-2; D is perhaps TRBD1 (5 bases). The CDR3 has 14 amino acids. CDR1 is MNHEY and CDR2 is SMNVEV in the germline V gene (reference sequence). Trimming left V 1 base short and J 7 bases short, with 13 bases between. The CDR3 DNA follows: TGTGCCAGCAGTTTATTTGCAGGGCACGGTGGCTACACCTTC. Translation: CASSLFAGHGGYTF.

The chain is built from TRBV5-4 and TRBJ2-5, with a tentative D call TRBD2 (6 bases). The CDR3 spans 14 residues. In germline, CDR1 is SGHNT, CDR2 YYREEE (reference sequence). Trimming took 0 bases from V and 3 from J, leaving 9 bases between them. The CDR3 nucleotides are TGTGCCAGCAGCTTGGGGGGAGGAAAAGAGACCCAGTACTTC. Amino acids: CASSLGGGKETQYF.

This clone was detected once. CDR3 loop: CASSEGQGYGYTF. The CDR3 DNA reads TGTGCCAGCAGCGAGGGACAGGGGTATGGCTACACCTTC. The chain joins TRBV5-4 to TRBJ1-2; 10 positions agree with TRBD1. The CDR3 extends over 13 amino acids. Germline V gene sequence: CDR1 SGHNT, CDR2 YYREEE (reference sequence). The junction had 2 bases not matched to a gene; V was cut back by 4 bases and J by 5 bases.

The V and J genes are TRBV27 and TRBJ2-1; 9 nucleotides line up with TRBD2. J gave up 2 bases and V 6 bases, and 5 bases lay outside the gene matches. Germline V CDR1 and CDR2: MNHEY, SMNVEV (reference sequence). This CDR3 has 15 amino acids. In DNA form, the CDR3 reads TGTGCCAGCAGCTCGGCGGGGGGGCCCTACAATGAGCAGTTCTTC. Encoded protein: CASSSAGGPYNEQFF.

V and J are TRBV6-1 and TRBJ1-6; no reliable D call. Germline V gives CDR1 MNHNS, CDR2 SASEGT. Trimming took off 2 bases at V and 7 bases at J, with 12 bases between the two ends. The CDR3 is 15 amino acids. CDR3 protein: CASSELNMANSPLHF. For the CDR3, the DNA is TGTGCCAGCAGTGAACTCAACATGGCCAATTCACCCCTCCACTTT.

CDR3 bases: TGTGCCAGCAGCACAGGGATCGGGTCCGGCTACACCTTC. This codes for CASSTGIGSGYTF. J is TRBJ1-2 and V is TRBV7-2; possibly TRBD1 for D (6 bases). Trimming took off 5 bases at V and 8 bases at J, with 15 bases between the two ends. Germline V lookup: CDR1 SGHTA, CDR2 FQGNSA. CDR3 length: 13 residues.

V is TRBV28 and J is TRBJ1-2; D unresolved. The CDR3 extends over 13 amino acids. V lost 2 bases to trimming and J lost 5 bases, with 9 bases between them. Germline V gene sequence: CDR1 MDHEN, CDR2 SYDVKM. The CDR3 loop is CASSLELSYGYTF. Here the CDR3 DNA reads TGTGCCAGCAGTTTAGAGCTGTCTTATGGCTACACCTTC.

The chain links TRBV5-6 to TRBJ1-2, with a weak D call TRBD1 (6 bases). V lost 4 bases and J lost 4, with 29 bases in between. The CDR3 is made up of 19 amino acids. Germline CDR1 is SGHDT and CDR2 is YYEEEE. CDR3 in amino acids: CASSPTFLQGRFGAYGYTF. Written as DNA, the CDR3 is TGTGCCAGCAGCCCGACTTTTTTGCAGGGGAGATTTGGAGCCTATGGCTACACCTTC.

V usage is TRBV30 and J usage is TRBJ1-4; D remains ambiguous. CDR1 and CDR2 (germline): GTSNPN, SVGIG (reference sequence). This CDR3 is 14 amino acids long. The germline V and J ends were trimmed by 0 bases and 4 bases, with 9 bases remaining between them. The CDR3, as DNA: TGTGCCTGGAGTGTTGTCAGGCTTAATGAAAAACTGTTTTTT. It codes for CAWSVVRLNEKLFF.

The V gene is TRBV28, the J gene TRBJ1-2; D unresolved. The V end lost 3 bases, the J end lost 4 bases, and 9 bases lay between the germline ends. The CDR3 has 13 amino acids. Germline V gives CDR1 MDHEN, CDR2 SYDVKM. The CDR3 sequence: CASSFPGSYGYTF. CDR3 in DNA: TGTGCCAGCAGTTTTCCGGGTTCCTATGGCTACACCTTC.

The chain combines TRBV6-5 with TRBJ2-1, with TRBD1 matching 11 bases. Germline CDR1 MNHEY, CDR2 SVGAGI. V was clipped by 6 bases and J by 7 bases; unmatched bases: 8. The CDR3 contains 15 residues. CDR3 region: CASRTGTGGFNEQFF. The CDR3, as DNA: TGTGCCAGCAGGACCGGGACAGGGGGATTTAATGAGCAGTTCTTC.

The CDR3 is CASSLPPRAPLHF. The CDR3 region has the DNA TGTGCCAGCAGTTTACCGCCCCGGGCACCCCTCCACTTT. The chain couples TRBV28 to TRBJ1-6, with D hard to call. The CDR3 runs to 13 residues. Germline V gene data show CDR1 as MDHEN and CDR2 as SYDVKM. V lost 2 bases, J lost 11 bases, and 10 bases lay in between.

The rearrangement links TRBV10-2 to TRBJ2-7; 8 nucleotides agree with TRBD1. Losses at the gene ends were 5 bases for V and 0 bases for J; bases not matched to a gene: 9. This CDR3 contains 16 residues. Germline CDR1 WSHSY, CDR2 SAAADI. The CDR3, as DNA: TGCGCCAGCAGTCCCGCCGGGACAGGCGCCTCCTACGAGCAGTACTTC. Encoded protein: CASSPAGTGASYEQYF.

V and J are TRBV20-1 and TRBJ1-1, with D possibly being TRBD1 (6 bases). Deletions cut 3 bases from V and 5 bases from J, with 19 bases between. Germline-derived CDR1 and CDR2 are DFQATT and SNEGSKA (reference sequence). CDR3 size: 15 residues. The CDR3 region has the DNA TGCAGTGCTAGTCCGGAGGTGGGGGCAAGAACTGAAGCTTTCTTT. Protein product: CSASPEVGARTEAFF.

This clone has just a few counts. J is TRBJ2-7 and V is TRBV6-5, with a weak D call TRBD1 (5 bases). V was cut by 6 bases and J by 6 bases, with 12 bases left in between. The CDR3 runs to 12 residues. CDR1 MNHEY and CDR2 SVGAGI come from the germline V gene. DNA of the CDR3: TGTGCCAGCAGGGCAGGAAGGGGCGAGCAGTACTTC. This encodes CASRAGRGEQYF.

J is TRBJ1-1 and V is TRBV6-5; D is unresolved. CDR3 length: 14 amino acids. Germline CDR1 MNHEY, CDR2 SVGAGI. V shed 2 bases and J shed 6 bases, with 13 bases lying between them. CDR3 region: CASSYEGGFAEAFF. DNA for the CDR3: TGTGCCAGCAGTTACGAGGGAGGTTTTGCTGAAGCTTTCTTT.

The chain uses TRBV9 and TRBJ1-2; tentatively, D is TRBD1 (5 bases). CDR1 SGDLS and CDR2 YYNGEE come from the germline V gene. V dropped 0 bases and J dropped 4 bases, with 13 bases sitting between them. The CDR3 is 15 amino acids. CDR3 sequence (DNA): TGTGCCAGCAGCGTAGAGGGACCGGGGGGCTATGGCTACACCTTC. Encoded protein: CASSVEGPGGYGYTF.

V is TRBV4-1 and J is TRBJ2-1; TRBD2 agrees at 8 bases. V was clipped by 0 bases and J by 4 bases; unmatched bases: 5. This CDR3 region has 16 residues. The germline V gene has CDR1 MGHRA and CDR2 YSYEKL. The CDR3 DNA follows: TGCGCCAGCAGCCAAGAAAGGCGGGGGGCTTACAATGAGCAGTTCTTC. This gives the protein CASSQERRGAYNEQFF.

The genes are TRBV30 and TRBJ2-5; TRBD2 aligns across 9 bases. The trim removed 5 bases at V and 1 base at J, leaving 5 bases unmatched. The CDR3 runs to 14 residues. CDR1 is GTSNPN and CDR2 is SVGIG in the germline V gene (reference sequence). Here the CDR3 DNA reads TGTGCCTGGGATGGCGGGGGGGCCCAAGAGACCCAGTACTTC. It is translated as CAWDGGGAQETQYF. The full variable domain, rest sourced from reference TRBV30 and TRBJ2-5, is SQTIHQWPATLVQPVGSPLSLECTVEGTSNPNLYWYRQAAGRGLQLLFYSVGIGQISSEVPQNLSASRPQDRQFILSSKKLLLSDSGFYLCAWDGGGAQETQYFGPGTRLLVL.

The rearrangement links TRBV19 to TRBJ1-5; D perhaps matches TRBD1 (5 bases). The CDR3 is made up of 16 amino acids. The V end was cut by 5 bases, the J end by 0 bases, with 14 bases between. CDR1 and CDR2 from the germline V gene are LNHDA and SQIVND (reference sequence). Here the CDR3 DNA reads TGTGCCAGTAGTCCCTATTCAGGGTATAGCAATCAGCCCCAGCATTTT. This translates into CASSPYSGYSNQPQHF.

This sequence joins TRBV30 and TRBJ1-4; D gene ambiguous. Germline lookup yields CDR1 GTSNPN and CDR2 SVGIG (reference sequence). The V end was cut by 2 bases, the J end by 0 bases, with 13 bases between. The length of the CDR3 is 16 residues. CDR3 coding DNA: TGTGCCTGGAGTAGTCTCCAGTATGCAACTAATGAAAAACTGTTTTTT. This gives the protein CAWSSLQYATNEKLFF.

This sequence joins TRBV7-8 and TRBJ2-5, with TRBD2 identical over 12 bases. Trimming removed 2 bases from V and 4 bases from J; junction bases left unmatched: 14. From germline, CDR1 is SGHVS and CDR2 FQNEAQ. CDR3 size: 19 residues. The CDR3 nucleotides read TGTGCCAGCAGCTTAATCCTAACGGGCCTAGCGGGGGGGCGAGAGACCCAGTACTTC. Residues: CASSLILTGLAGGRETQYF.

The chain uses TRBV18 and TRBJ1-5; TRBD1 matches at 9 bases. The CDR3 spans 13 residues. V lost 6 bases, J lost 5 bases, and 2 bases stayed unmatched. Germline V gene data show CDR1 as KGHSH and CDR2 as LQKENI. The CDR3 spells CASSRDRDQPQHF. The CDR3 bases are TGTGCCAGCTCCCGGGACAGGGATCAGCCCCAGCATTTT.